These 30 T cell receptor beta chains were all obtained from the same sample, sequenced in a study of blood T cell repertoires in COVID-19. Some clones are missing from TCRdb's copy, which holds only in-frame ones; the method was immunoSEQ multiplex PCR. The data hold about 120,000 clones, with 88% observed a single time. Sequenced: peripheral blood. Receptors originate from a woman in her forties or fifties with acute or convalescent COVID-19.

The chain couples TRBV30 to TRBJ1-6; TRBD1 matches 9 bases. Germline V gives CDR1 GTSNPN, CDR2 SVGIG (reference sequence). The trim removed 2 bases at V and 9 bases at J, leaving 8 bases unmatched. The CDR3 totals 15 residues. The CDR3 DNA is TGTGCCTGGAGTCCCCGGGACAGGGTCTCTTCACCCCTCCACTTT. As protein: CAWSPRDRVSSPLHF. The variable domain in full, with the rest retrieved from reference TRBV30 and TRBJ1-6, is SQTIHQWPATLVQPVGSPLSLECTVEGTSNPNLYWYRQAAGRGLQLLFYSVGIGQISSEVPQNLSASRPQDRQFILSSKKLLLSDSGFYLCAWSPRDRVSSPLHFGNGTRLTVT.

The chain links TRBV10-3 to TRBJ2-5; 9 bases map to TRBD2. J lost 0 bases, V lost 4 bases, and 0 bases had no gene match. CDR3 size: 14 residues. CDR1 ENHRY and CDR2 SYGVKD come from the germline V gene. The CDR3 DNA follows: TGTGCCATCAGTGTAGCGGGGGACCAAGAGACCCAGTACTTC. Its protein product is CAISVAGDQETQYF.

The rearrangement links TRBV15 to TRBJ2-7; TRBD1 agrees at 8 bases. Germline V gives CDR1 LNHNV, CDR2 YYDKDF (reference sequence). The CDR3 is 13 residues long. J was trimmed by 3 bases and V by 3 bases; bases with no gene match: 1. CDR3 region: CATSRDRDYEQYF. CDR3 DNA sequence: TGTGCCACCAGCAGGGACAGGGACTACGAGCAGTACTTC.

The chain couples TRBV18 to TRBJ2-1, with TRBD1 matching 8 bases. The V and J ends lost 3 bases and 7 bases, in that order; junction bases with no gene match: 14. This CDR3 has 17 amino acids. CDR1 KGHSH and CDR2 LQKENI come from the germline V gene. CDR3 amino acids: CASSPSTGATRTNEQFF. DNA for the CDR3: TGTGCCAGCTCACCTTCGACAGGGGCGACCCGGACTAATGAGCAGTTCTTC. The whole variable domain, remainder taken from reference TRBV18 and TRBJ2-1, is NAGVMQNPRHLVRRRGQEARLRCSPMKGHSHVYWYRQLPEEGLKFMVYLQKENIIDESGMPKERFSAEFPKEGPSILRIQQVVRGDSAAYFCASSPSTGATRTNEQFFGPGTRLTVL.

The rearrangement uses TRBV7-2 and TRBJ2-1; 10 nucleotides agree with TRBD2. V gave up 3 bases and J gave up 4 bases; unmatched junction bases: 12. Looked up from germline, CDR1 is SGHTA and CDR2 is FQGNSA. This CDR3 region has 18 residues. The CDR3 sequence is CASSFPGALAGRYNEQFF. For the CDR3, the DNA is TGTGCCAGCAGCTTCCCGGGGGCACTAGCGGGAAGATACAATGAGCAGTTCTTC.

There are a few counts of this clone. V gene TRBV7-2 combines with J gene TRBJ2-2, with D tentatively TRBD1 (6 bases). Trimming pared 5 bases from V and 2 bases from J, leaving 18 bases between. Germline V CDR1 and CDR2: SGHTA, FQGNSA. This CDR3 is 17 amino acids long. The CDR3 DNA is TGTGCCAGCAGCCCACGGGCCGACAGGATAAACACCGGGGAGCTGTTTTTT. Amino acids: CASSPRADRINTGELFF.

This clone was seen only once. The V and J genes are TRBV5-1 and TRBJ2-1, with 7 bases matching TRBD2. CDR3 length: 15 residues. Germline CDR1 and CDR2: SGHRS and YFSETQ. V was clipped by 4 bases and J by 7 bases; unmatched bases: 11. The CDR3 coding sequence is TGCGCCAGCAGCCCGAGGGCGGGAGCCGGAAATGAGCAGTTCTTC. Encoded protein: CASSPRAGAGNEQFF.

Note on this clone: A junction end diverges from the germline sequence, so it may reflect a read error. This chain links TRBV7-9 with TRBJ2-7, with D possibly TRBD2 on 5 matching bases. Germline values: CDR1 SEHNR, CDR2 FQNEAQ (reference sequence). The CDR3 is 11 residues long. The CDR3 DNA reads TGTGCCAGCAGCTTAGGAACCCAGACTACGTTC. Translated: CASSLGTQTTF. The full variable domain, rest sourced from reference TRBV7-9 and TRBJ2-7, is DTGVSQNPRHKITKRGQNVTFRCDPISEHNRLYWYRQTLGQGPEFLTYFQNEAQLEKSRLLSDRFSAERPKGSFSTLEIQRTEQGDSAMYLCASSLGTQTTFGPGTRLTVT.

The chain carries TRBV3-1 (or the pseudogene TRBV3-2) and TRBJ1-2, with 7 bases lining up with TRBD1. Trimming at V came to 0 bases and at J to 2 bases, leaving 3 bases not matched to a gene. The CDR3 runs 15 residues. Germline values: CDR1 LGHDT, CDR2 YNNKEL (reference sequence). The CDR3 region is CASSQDSQGNYGYTF. CDR3 coding DNA: TGTGCCAGCAGCCAAGATTCACAGGGGAACTATGGCTACACCTTC.

V and J are TRBV6-1 and TRBJ2-7, with TRBD1 matching over 7 bases. Germline CDR1 is MNHNS and CDR2 is SASEGT. There are 14 residues in the CDR3. With 1 base clipped from V and 6 bases from J, the junction kept 6 bases outside the gene matches. This CDR3 is CASSEDRGWGEQYF. CDR3 sequence (DNA): TGTGCCAGCAGTGAAGACAGGGGATGGGGCGAGCAGTACTTC.

This clone was counted at least ten times. The CDR3 nucleotides read TGTGCCAGCAGTGAATCTATAGGATTGGACAAGACCTACGAGCAGTACTTC. Translating gives CASSESIGLDKTYEQYF. The gene calls are TRBV2 and TRBJ2-7, with D maybe TRBD1 (5 bases). CDR1 and CDR2 (germline): SNHLY, FYNNEI. The CDR3 extends over 17 amino acids. V lost 2 bases and J 2 bases, leaving 19 bases between the germline ends.

This clone occurred once. The chain joins TRBV18 to TRBJ2-1, with 11 bases aligning to TRBD1. Germline trimming cut 8 bases from V and 8 bases from J; bases unmatched to any gene: 8. The CDR3 has 14 residues. Germline V gene data show CDR1 as KGHSH and CDR2 as LQKENI. CDR3 nucleotide sequence: TGTGCCAGCCGACGGACAGGGGGCGGAGATGAGCAGTTCTTC. As protein: CASRRTGGGDEQFF.

This CDR3 reads CASSYRVTYEQYF. The CDR3 region has the DNA TGTGCCAGCAGTTACAGGGTCACCTACGAGCAGTACTTC. V gene TRBV28 combines with J gene TRBJ2-7; TRBD1 is a possible D gene (6 bases). Trimming took 4 bases from V and 2 from J, leaving 9 bases between them. The CDR3 loop spans 13 amino acids. The germline V gene has CDR1 MDHEN and CDR2 SYDVKM.

The chain uses TRBV29-1 and TRBJ2-1; 12 bases fit TRBD2. Germline lookup yields CDR1 SQVTM and CDR2 ANQGSEA. The CDR3 contains 13 residues. The V segment lost 7 bases and the J segment 4 bases; nucleotides outside the gene matches: 2. The DNA of the CDR3 is TGCAGCGGGGGACTAGCGGGTTACAATGAGCAGTTCTTC. Translating it yields CSGGLAGYNEQFF.

The genes are TRBV19 and TRBJ2-5; TRBD2 might be the D (7 bases). CDR3 length: 17 residues. The V end was cut by 3 bases, the J end by 5 bases, with 22 bases between. CDR1 is LNHDA and CDR2 is SQIVND in the germline V gene (reference sequence). Here the CDR3 reads CASSIGSGGSTGETQYF. The CDR3, as DNA: TGTGCCAGTAGTATCGGATCGGGGGGCTCCACTGGGGAGACCCAGTACTTC.

The sample holds one count of this clone. The rearrangement joins TRBV4-2 to TRBJ2-3; TRBD2 agrees at 12 bases. Germline trimming cut 4 bases from V and 5 bases from J; bases unmatched to any gene: 1. Germline lookup yields CDR1 LGHNA and CDR2 YNFKEQ. The CDR3 loop spans 14 amino acids. In nucleotides, the CDR3 is TGTGCCAGCAGCCCGACTAGCGGGAGAGATACGCAGTATTTT. Protein product: CASSPTSGRDTQYF.

V gene TRBV6-5 combines with J gene TRBJ2-7, with 8 bases matching TRBD1. Per germline, CDR1 MNHEY and CDR2 SVGAGI. J lost 2 bases, V lost 6 bases, and 9 bases had no gene match. The CDR3 is 15 amino acids. The CDR3 region has the DNA TGTGCCAGCAGCGGAACCGGGACAGGCGCCTACGAGCAGTACTTC. Protein sequence: CASSGTGTGAYEQYF.

The chain combines TRBV19 with TRBJ2-1; D might be TRBD1 (5 bases). CDR1 and CDR2 (germline): LNHDA, SQIVND (reference sequence). The CDR3 is 14 residues long. V shed 6 bases and J shed 5 bases, with 14 bases lying between them. The CDR3 nucleotides read TGTGCCAGTAGGGCGCATAAGGGGAACAATGAGCAGTTCTTC. It specifies CASRAHKGNNEQFF. Full variable domain (missing parts from reference TRBV19 and TRBJ2-1): DGGITQSPKYLFRKEGQNVTLSCEQNLNHDAMYWYRQDPGQGLRLIYYSQIVNDFQKGDIAEGYSVSREKKESFPLTVTSAQKNPTAFYLCASRAHKGNNEQFFGPGTRLTVL.

DNA for the CDR3: TGTGCCAGCAGCCTGACTAAGAGAGGTAGTGGCTACACCTTC. Amino acids: CASSLTKRGSGYTF. The rearrangement uses TRBV3-1 (or the pseudogene TRBV3-2) and TRBJ1-2; D is uncertain. The CDR3 consists of 14 residues. Germline assignment: CDR1 LGHDT and CDR2 YNNKEL (reference sequence). Trimming took 4 bases from V and 7 from J, leaving 16 bases between them.

The J gene is TRBJ2-3, the V gene TRBV2; 8 bases match TRBD1. Looked up from germline, CDR1 is SNHLY and CDR2 is FYNNEI. The CDR3 has 16 amino acids. Trimming at V came to 7 bases and at J to 6 bases, leaving 15 bases not matched to a gene. The CDR3 DNA sequence: TGTGCCAGCACTCTTGGGGACAGGCGAGCGGGTGATACGCAGTATTTT. Its translation: CASTLGDRRAGDTQYF.

CDR3 protein: CASSLNWGQGNQPQHF. The CDR3 DNA reads as TGTGCCAGCAGTTTAAACTGGGGACAGGGGAATCAGCCCCAGCATTTT. The chain recombines TRBV28 with TRBJ1-5; 10 bases map to TRBD1. The germline CDR1 and CDR2 sequences are MDHEN and SYDVKM. Trimming took 2 bases from V and 4 from J; bases not matched to a gene: 5. This CDR3 region has 16 residues. Filled out from reference TRBV28 and TRBJ1-5, the complete variable domain reads DVKVTQSSRYLVKRTGEKVFLECVQDMDHENMFWYRQDPGLGLRLIYFSYDVKMKEKGDIPEGYSVSREKKERFSLILESASTNQTSMYLCASSLNWGQGNQPQHFGDGTRLSIL.

The chain joins TRBV7-9 to TRBJ2-3; 7 bases agree with TRBD2. This CDR3 comprises 15 residues. Per the germline V gene, CDR1 is SEHNR and CDR2 is FQNEAQ (reference sequence). V dropped 4 bases and J dropped 1; count of bases not matched to a gene: 5. The CDR3 loop reads CASSSPGLGTDTQYF. CDR3 DNA: TGTGCCAGCAGCTCCCCTGGACTAGGCACAGATACGCAGTATTTT.

The chain has TRBV24-1 and TRBJ1-1, with 8 bases that match TRBD1. Unmatched junction bases numbered 15, after V lost 6 bases and J lost 10 bases. The CDR3 extends over 15 amino acids. In germline, CDR1 is KGHDR, CDR2 SFDVKD. CDR3 protein: CATSPPLDRAVGAFF. CDR3 DNA sequence: TGTGCCACCAGTCCACCTCTGGACAGGGCGGTTGGAGCTTTCTTT.

This chain links TRBV6-5 with TRBJ2-1; D ambiguous. Germline-derived CDR1 and CDR2 are MNHEY and SVGAGI. V shed 7 bases and J shed 0 bases, with 13 bases lying between them. CDR3 size: 15 residues. This chain's CDR3 is CASMILLSSYNEQFF. The CDR3 DNA reads as TGTGCCAGCATGATACTCCTGAGCTCCTACAATGAGCAGTTCTTC.

The gene calls are TRBV5-6 and TRBJ2-7; the D gene is possibly TRBD2 (7 bases). CDR1 is SGHDT, CDR2 YYEEEE, per germline. Trimming cost V 6 bases and J 5 bases, with 15 bases left between them. This CDR3 is built from 13 residues. The DNA for the CDR3 is TGTGCCAGCACCCACACGGGGGGCCACGAGCAGTACTTC. Translated: CASTHTGGHEQYF.

The sample holds one count of this clone. The rearrangement uses TRBV20-1 and TRBJ1-2; no firm D call. Germline CDR1 and CDR2: DFQATT and SNEGSKA (reference sequence). The CDR3 extends over 14 amino acids. Trimming stripped 3 bases from V and 5 bases from J, with 16 bases between. In DNA, the CDR3 is TGCAGTGCTAGTGAGGGTCAGCGGCCTTATGGCTACACCTTC. The encoded protein is CSASEGQRPYGYTF.

V gene TRBV29-1 combines with J gene TRBJ1-6; D is undetermined. The CDR3 covers 13 residues. CDR1 is SQVTM, CDR2 ANQGSEA, per germline. Trimming stripped 6 bases from V and 4 bases from J, with 10 bases between. The CDR3 bases are TGCAGCGTGACTCAAGGATATAATTCACCCCTCCACTTT. This translates into CSVTQGYNSPLHF.

This chain uses TRBV11-2 with TRBJ2-7; D gene unclear. V dropped 1 base and J dropped 2 bases, with 6 bases sitting between them. The CDR3 consists of 13 residues. Germline values: CDR1 SGHAT, CDR2 FQNNGV. DNA of the CDR3: TGTGCCAGCAGCTTAGGGCTAGCCTACGAGCAGTACTTC. Translation: CASSLGLAYEQYF.

The chain employs TRBV11-2 and TRBJ2-1; D call uncertain. The CDR3 sequence is 14 residues long. CDR1 is SGHAT, CDR2 FQNNGV, per germline. The germline V and J ends were trimmed by 3 bases and 9 bases, with 15 bases remaining between them. CDR3 protein: CASSLTRVMGEQFF. The CDR3 DNA reads as TGTGCCAGCAGCTTGACTCGCGTAATGGGTGAGCAGTTCTTC.

The V gene is TRBV5-1, the J gene TRBJ2-7; 7 bases are shared with TRBD1. CDR1 and CDR2 from the germline V gene are SGHRS and YFSETQ. This CDR3 spans 17 amino acids. The V and J ends lost 4 bases and 3 bases, in that order; junction bases with no gene match: 16. DNA for the CDR3: TGCGCCAGCAGCCCGGGACAGCCGGTGATGGTTGGCTACGAGCAGTACTTC. This sequence encodes CASSPGQPVMVGYEQYF. The whole variable domain, remainder taken from reference TRBV5-1 and TRBJ2-7, is KAGVTQTPRYLIKTRGQQVTLSCSPISGHRSVSWYQQTPGQGLQFLFEYFSETQRNKGNFPGRFSGRQFSNSRSEMNVSTLELGDSALYLCASSPGQPVMVGYEQYFGPGTRLTVT.